This T cell receptor (beta chain) derives from a study of CD8 T cells in Susac syndrome. Overall study: When their blood was taken, patients with Susac syndrome were therapy-naive, taking corticosteroids, or taking intravenous immunoglobulin alone.

Sequencing targeted TCR beta in blood CD8+ and CD4+ T cells. Negative isolation yielded the CD8+ and CD4+ T cells, while FACS enriched the TEMRA cells. This clonotype was detected only once. With random hexamers, about 0.45 to 1 ug RNA was reverse transcribed. Amplification of TCR beta CDR3 used immunoSEQ multiplex PCR across 54 Vbeta and 13 Jbeta. TCRdb independently ran MiXCR on the immunoSEQ multiplex PCR reads; one entry per CDR3 protein. This table holds around 85,000 distinct CDR3 sequences, approximately 95% found once. The source of this sequence is a human donor with Susac syndrome. The material sequenced was CD8+ T cells from PBMCs.

The CDR3 region is CSVERGRKTGELFF. The CDR3 DNA reads as TGCAGCGTTGAACGGGGGAGGAAGACCGGGGAGCTGTTTTTT. The chain is built from TRBV29-1 and TRBJ2-2; D is possibly TRBD2 (6 bases). The CDR3 is made up of 14 amino acids. Trimming removed 2 bases from V and 5 bases from J, with 12 bases in between. Germline assignment: CDR1 SQVTM and CDR2 ANQGSEA.